The subject of this entry is one TCR beta chain. What this receptor recognizes is not known. One base away there is no much larger clone; base qualities are not given. These data are taken from a study of blood T cells in healthy people across ages (dated by TCRdb to the mid-2010s). Broadly, across the study: In model experiments, roughly one uniquely barcoded TCR beta cDNA molecule per two T cells was captured by template switching. Using deep sequencing normalized with unique cDNA molecular identifiers, the study measured how TCR beta repertoire diversity changes with age. The donors were divided into four age groups: young (average around 16 years), middle-aged (approximately 39), aged (approximately 62) and long-lived (more than 75). For two donors (one aged 18 to 30 and one aged 80 or older), the study analyzed two additional independent replicas of 1 million unique cDNA reads from the same blood draw.

The receptor library was made with 5' RACE. TCRdb shows the sequencer as Illumina HiSeq 2500. A second PCR of roughly 6 to 11 cycles was performed with a sample-barcoded 5' primer and a J-beta primer mix. Each TCR beta cDNA molecule received a unique molecular identifier from a template-switch 5' adaptor carrying 12 random nucleotides. At least 2.5 million CDR3-containing paired-end reads were obtained from each sample. First-strand cDNA synthesis was performed from all RNA using the Mint cDNA synthesis kit, with priming by a TRBC-specific oligonucleotide. Following uracil-DNA glycosylase treatment, a first 18-cycle PCR with universal primers M1SS and BC2_uni_R was performed on all cDNA. Per the source publication's procedure: Normalization of each sample was performed by random selection of 1 million high-quality reads, each carrying a distinct molecular identifier. Instead of being binned into consensus sequences, reads that shared molecular identifiers were thrown out. MiTCR, with a Q25 quality threshold and the strictest error-elimination algorithm, was used for CDR3 identification, clonotype clustering and error correction. A nonparametric unseen species model with Euler transformation was used to estimate lower-bound total TCR beta diversity. In-frame beta chains were kept once TCRdb had trimmed the public reads at Q25 with fastp and called clones with MiXCR. Duplicate CDR3 protein sequences are folded into a single record with the most common DNA and genes. For this entry, the V and J calls and clone size follow TCRdb and not the study's own pipeline. The sample data list around 800,000 distinct CDR3 sequences, and around a quarter of these were observed just once. Approximately 2.9% of the sample lies in the top ten.

Donors were 39 systemically healthy Caucasian individuals from Russia aged about 6 to 100 years. Each donor gave about 10 milliliters of peripheral blood, drawn into EDTA-treated Vacutainer tubes. Ficoll-Paque density-gradient centrifugation was used to isolate PBMCs, with at least 6 million per sample. Total RNA was extracted from PBMCs with Trizol reagent, with at least 6 micrograms obtained per sample. Naive CD45RAhigh/CD27high T cell percentages were measured by flow cytometry on a PBMC aliquot from every donor. What the study reported, not specific to this receptor: As age increased, observed TCR beta diversity per million T cells dropped in a roughly linear way, and a significant reduction was already evident by age roughly 40. Observed TCR beta diversity correlated strongly with the percentage of naive T cells measured by flow cytometry. Bulk unsorted PBMC profiling prevented conclusive comparison of naive and antigen-experienced compartments. Because the CMV infection status of the donors was unknown, age-related changes in expanded clonotypes may potentially have been confounded. The long-lived group showed more naive CD4+ T cells, fewer expanded clones and increased TCR diversity than the aged group, suggesting age selection. Estimates of total diversity based on one million sequenced T cells were considered lower bounds and underestimates.

The CDR3 has 16 amino acids, counting the end cysteine and phenylalanine. The retained sequence is limited to the CDR3, 48 bases, with the frame set at the first base. Taken from the germline V gene (reference sequence), the CDR1 and CDR2 loops are SEHNR and FQNEAQ. The junction shows trimming of 5 bases on V and 8 bases on J, plus 21 bases between the germline ends. These data were likewise used in another study, on T cells of mothers and their children. As the second paper documents: Nine systemically healthy Caucasian individuals, comprising three mothers and their six children, were included as donors. cDNA synthesis used all of the extracted RNA, with 1.5 ug of RNA in each 15 ul reaction. Sample barcodes and 2-4 random nucleotides were added via the M1S primer in the second PCR. Each mother yielded over 9.5 million TCR beta CDR3 reads and each child some 3 million reads. TCR recombination output is similarly shaped by thymic selection in related and unrelated pairs, with a minor effect exerted by inherited differences. Normalized repertoire overlap was always slightly but never significantly higher in related than unrelated mother-child pairs. No persistent microchimeric T cell clones were found, with a detection sensitivity of approximately 100 clones per million clonotypes. The study used deep NGS to compare TCR beta repertoires of mothers and children, seeking features distinguishing related mother-child pairs from unrelated individuals. The mean age was 40 +/- 4 years for the mothers and roughly 10 +/- 4 years for the children. After adapter ligation with NEBNext reagents, the libraries were sequenced on Illumina HiSeq 2000 with 100+100 nt paired-end reads. Mother and child libraries were prepared a month apart and sequenced in separate runs to prevent cross-contamination. For each donor, somewhere between roughly 450,000 and 2,100,000 distinct TCR beta clonotypes were identified. Naive TCR beta clonotypes were estimated from low-frequency clonotypes matched to each donor's FACS-determined naive share, without sorting.

The receptor chain draws on TRBV7-9 and TRBJ1-4; the D gene cannot be named for sure. The TCR originated in a boy aged 5-17 years in good health. Sequenced material: blood. The DNA reads as follows: TGTGCCAGCAGCCGCAGGTCAAGGGAGCAAGGGGAAAAACTGTTTTTT. This gives the protein CASSRRSREQGEKLFF.